This T cell receptor (beta chain) was profiled in a study of T cells after yellow fever vaccination. Whole-study context: Some fractions had low cell numbers, and these were prepared with SMART-Seq v4 Ultra Low Input. Study-wide results and caveats: Abundant clonotypes from the bulk population could have been carried over as contaminants into FACS-sorted repertoires.

UMIs were added to TCR cDNA along with a universal primer site when it was made by 5'RACE template switching. TCRdb called the 5' RACE reads again in MiXCR, with one record for every CDR3 protein. This table has 250,000 to 400,000 distinct CDR3 sequences, roughly 4.3% appearing once. This clonotype came up a few times. Its antigen is currently unknown. The germline gives CDR1 SNHLY, CDR2 FYNNEI. V dropped 2 bases and J dropped 5 bases, with 10 bases sitting between them. CDR3 length equals 14 residues. This clonotype was sampled from a young man who received the YFV17D yellow fever vaccine. The specimen comprised PBMCs, sampled 5 days after the yellow fever booster vaccination. The chain links TRBV2 to TRBJ1-5; D remains unclear. The CDR3 loop is CASSESGEYQPQHF. Written as DNA, the CDR3 is TGTGCCAGCAGTGAATCTGGCGAATATCAGCCCCAGCATTTT.